The clone carrying this T cell receptor beta chain was detected once. These data belong to a study of blood T cell repertoires in COVID-19. In the study overall: The origin of the acute and convalescent COVID-19 samples was the United States, Italy and Spain.

The repertoire was sequenced with immunoSEQ multiplex PCR; TCRdb's copy has only in-frame clones and lacks some. The data show around 260,000 clones, 75% to 90% seen once. V lost 5 bases and J lost 4, with 17 bases in between. Looked up from germline, CDR1 is SGHNT and CDR2 is YENEEA. The CDR3 contains 15 residues. The sequencing sample was made of peripheral blood. The source is a woman between 40 and 55 years old who had recovered from COVID-19. The chain combines TRBV11-3 with TRBJ2-5; tentatively, D is TRBD1 (6 bases). CDR3 amino acids: CASSRRGVLSETQYF. The CDR3 coding sequence is TGTGCCAGCAGCCGCAGGGGCGTACTATCAGAGACCCAGTACTTC.